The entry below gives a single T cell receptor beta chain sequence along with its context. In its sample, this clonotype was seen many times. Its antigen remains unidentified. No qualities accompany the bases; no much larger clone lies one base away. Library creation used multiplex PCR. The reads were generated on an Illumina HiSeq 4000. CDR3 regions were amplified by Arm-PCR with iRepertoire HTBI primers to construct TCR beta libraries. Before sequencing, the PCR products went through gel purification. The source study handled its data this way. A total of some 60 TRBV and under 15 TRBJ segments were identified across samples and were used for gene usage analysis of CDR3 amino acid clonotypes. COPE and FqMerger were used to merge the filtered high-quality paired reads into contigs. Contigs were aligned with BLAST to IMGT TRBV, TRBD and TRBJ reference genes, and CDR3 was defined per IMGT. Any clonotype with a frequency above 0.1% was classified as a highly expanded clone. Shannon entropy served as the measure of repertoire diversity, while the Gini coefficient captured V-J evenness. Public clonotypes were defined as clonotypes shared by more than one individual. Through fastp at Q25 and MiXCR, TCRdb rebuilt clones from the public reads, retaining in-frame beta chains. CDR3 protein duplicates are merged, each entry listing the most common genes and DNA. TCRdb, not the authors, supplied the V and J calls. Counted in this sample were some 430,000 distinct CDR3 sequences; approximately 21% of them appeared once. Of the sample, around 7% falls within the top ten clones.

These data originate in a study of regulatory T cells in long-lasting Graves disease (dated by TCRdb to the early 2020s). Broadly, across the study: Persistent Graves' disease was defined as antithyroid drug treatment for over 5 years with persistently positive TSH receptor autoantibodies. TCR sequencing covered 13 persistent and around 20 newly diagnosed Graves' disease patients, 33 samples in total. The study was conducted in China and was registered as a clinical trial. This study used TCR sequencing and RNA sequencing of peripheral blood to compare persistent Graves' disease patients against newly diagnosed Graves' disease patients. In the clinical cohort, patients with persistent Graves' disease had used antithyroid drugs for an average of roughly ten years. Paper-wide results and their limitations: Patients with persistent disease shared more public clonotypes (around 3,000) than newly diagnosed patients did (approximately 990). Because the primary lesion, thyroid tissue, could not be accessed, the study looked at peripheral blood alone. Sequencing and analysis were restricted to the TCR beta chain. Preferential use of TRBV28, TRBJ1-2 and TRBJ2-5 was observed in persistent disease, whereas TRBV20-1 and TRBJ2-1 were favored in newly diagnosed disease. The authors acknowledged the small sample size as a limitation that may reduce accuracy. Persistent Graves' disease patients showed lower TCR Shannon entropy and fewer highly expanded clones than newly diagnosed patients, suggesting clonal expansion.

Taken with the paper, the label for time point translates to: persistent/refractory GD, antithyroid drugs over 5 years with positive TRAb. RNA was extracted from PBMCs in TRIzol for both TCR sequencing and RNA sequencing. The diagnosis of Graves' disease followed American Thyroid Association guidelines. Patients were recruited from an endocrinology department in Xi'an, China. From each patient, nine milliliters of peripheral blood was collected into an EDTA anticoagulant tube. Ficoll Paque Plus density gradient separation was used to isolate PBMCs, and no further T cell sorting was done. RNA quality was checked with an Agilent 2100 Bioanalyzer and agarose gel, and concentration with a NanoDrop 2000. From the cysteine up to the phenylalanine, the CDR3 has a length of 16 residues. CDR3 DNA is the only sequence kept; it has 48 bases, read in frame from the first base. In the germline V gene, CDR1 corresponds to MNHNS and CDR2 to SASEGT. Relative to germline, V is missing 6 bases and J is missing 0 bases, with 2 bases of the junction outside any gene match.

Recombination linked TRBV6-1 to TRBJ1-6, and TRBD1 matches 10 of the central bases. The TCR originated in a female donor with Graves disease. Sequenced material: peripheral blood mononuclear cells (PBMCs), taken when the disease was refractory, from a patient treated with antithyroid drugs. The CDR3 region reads CASRGQGNSYNSPLHF. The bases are TGTGCCAGCAGGGGACAGGGGAACTCCTATAATTCACCCCTCCACTTT.